The present TCR beta chain was sequenced within a study of T cell repertoires in cytomegalovirus infection. One entry per CDR3 protein, called by TCRdb with MiXCR from the reads. The sample includes 450,000 to 550,000 distinct CDR3 sequences, 42% of them seen just once. This clonotype was found a few times. Its target is unknown. This receptor was taken from a human donor in good health (CMV status not recorded). Some clones in this sample may be carry-over from other donors' samples. Here the sequenced sample was cultured PBMCs, taken from culture after CMV antigen stimulation.

The CDR3 region has the DNA TGCGCCAGCAGCCAAGATGTACGGGGACGCTATGGCTACACCTTC. This gives the protein CASSQDVRGRYGYTF. The rearrangement joins TRBV4-3 to TRBJ1-2; possibly TRBD1 for D (5 bases). The CDR3 loop spans 15 amino acids. V was cut by 0 bases and J by 4 bases, with 12 bases left in between. Germline V gene data show CDR1 as LGHNA and CDR2 as YSLEER.